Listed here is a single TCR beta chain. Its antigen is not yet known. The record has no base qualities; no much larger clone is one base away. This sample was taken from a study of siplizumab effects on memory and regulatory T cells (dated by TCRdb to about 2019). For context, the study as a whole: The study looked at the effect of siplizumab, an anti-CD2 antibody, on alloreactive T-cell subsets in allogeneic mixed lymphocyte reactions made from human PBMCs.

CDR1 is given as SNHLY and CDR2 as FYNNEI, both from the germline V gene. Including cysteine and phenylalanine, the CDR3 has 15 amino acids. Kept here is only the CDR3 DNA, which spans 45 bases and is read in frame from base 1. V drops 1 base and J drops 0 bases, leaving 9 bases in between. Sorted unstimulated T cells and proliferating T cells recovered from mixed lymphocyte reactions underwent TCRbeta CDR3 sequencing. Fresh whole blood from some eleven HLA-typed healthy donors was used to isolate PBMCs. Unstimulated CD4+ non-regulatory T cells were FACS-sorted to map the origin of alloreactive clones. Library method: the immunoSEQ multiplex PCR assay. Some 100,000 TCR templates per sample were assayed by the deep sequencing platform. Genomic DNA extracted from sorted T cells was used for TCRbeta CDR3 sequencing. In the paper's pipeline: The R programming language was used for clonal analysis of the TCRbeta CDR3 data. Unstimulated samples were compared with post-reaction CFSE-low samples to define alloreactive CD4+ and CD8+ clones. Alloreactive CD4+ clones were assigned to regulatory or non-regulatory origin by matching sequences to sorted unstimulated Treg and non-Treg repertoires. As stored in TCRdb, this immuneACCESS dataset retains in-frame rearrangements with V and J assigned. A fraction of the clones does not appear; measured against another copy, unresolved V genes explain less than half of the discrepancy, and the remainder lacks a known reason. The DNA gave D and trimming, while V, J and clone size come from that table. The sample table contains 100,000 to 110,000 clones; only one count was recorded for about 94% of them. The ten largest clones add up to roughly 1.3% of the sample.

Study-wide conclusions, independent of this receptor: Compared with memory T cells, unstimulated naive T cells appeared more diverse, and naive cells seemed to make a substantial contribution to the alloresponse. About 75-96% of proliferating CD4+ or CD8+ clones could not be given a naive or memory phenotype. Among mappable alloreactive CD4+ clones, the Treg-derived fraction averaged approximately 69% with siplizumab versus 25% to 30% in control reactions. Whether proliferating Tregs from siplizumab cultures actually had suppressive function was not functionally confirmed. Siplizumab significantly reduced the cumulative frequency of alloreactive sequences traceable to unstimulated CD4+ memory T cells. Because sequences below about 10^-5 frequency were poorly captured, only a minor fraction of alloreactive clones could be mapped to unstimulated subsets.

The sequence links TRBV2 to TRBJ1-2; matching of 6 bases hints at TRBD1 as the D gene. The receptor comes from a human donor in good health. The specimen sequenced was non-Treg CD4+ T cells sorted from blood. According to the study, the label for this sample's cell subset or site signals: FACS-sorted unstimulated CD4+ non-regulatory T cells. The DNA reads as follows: TGTGCCAGCAGTGAAGGGACAGTAGCTAACTATGGCTACACCTTC. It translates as CASSEGTVANYGYTF.